These T cell receptor beta chains were read from a single sample in a study of long-term antiretroviral therapy in people with HIV. Generated by immunoSEQ multiplex PCR, the TCRdb table keeps only in-frame clones and is missing some. The sample comprises some 16,000 clones, around 77% of which are singletons, and over 12% rests with the top ten. The starting material was unsorted PBMCs, obtained less than 2.2 years before starting antiretroviral therapy. The source is a man aged 25-45 years with HIV. Each CDR3 is given with its conserved first and last residue. D genes are given only for firm matches. Clone size is shown for a subset of rows, as once, few, many or a class of expanded clone.

D,size,J,V,DNA,CDR3
TRBD2,NA,TRBJ2-1,TRBV7-3,TGTGCCAGCAGCTTAACTAGCGGGGGTCTCTACAATGAGCAGTTCTTC,CASSLTSGGLYNEQFF
TRBD2,once,TRBJ2-3,TRBV18,TGTGCCAGCTCAGAGGGTGGAGCGGGACGCACAGATACGCAGTATTTT,CASSEGGAGRTDTQYF
NA,NA,TRBJ2-1,TRBV14,TGTGCCAGCAGCCAAGATCCCACGACGGACTCCTACAATGAGCAGTTCTTC,CASSQDPTTDSYNEQFF
NA,NA,TRBJ2-4,TRBV18,TGTGCCAGCTCACCACTAAGAAGGGGGGAGGACAAAAACATTCAGTACTTC,CASSPLRRGEDKNIQYF
NA,NA,TRBJ2-3,TRBV2,TGTGCCAGCAGGGTACTAGGACTGCATAGCACAGATACGCAGTATTTT,CASRVLGLHSTDTQYF
TRBD2,NA,TRBJ2-7,TRBV7-9,TGTGCCAGCAGCTCGAATACCGGGACTAGCGGGAGACACGAGCAGTACTTC,CASSSNTGTSGRHEQYF
NA,NA,TRBJ1-5,TRBV4-1,TGCGCCAGCAGCCAAGATCCCCCGGGGCAGCCCCAGCATTTT,CASSQDPPGQPQHF
TRBD1,NA,TRBJ2-2,TRBV7-9,TGTGCCAGCAGCCCTCCCCTCCGGGACAGGGGTTTCGGGGAGCTGTTTTTT,CASSPPLRDRGFGELFF
TRBD2,NA,TRBJ2-3,TRBV5-6,TGTGCCAGCAGCTTGAGGGTCGGGAGGCGGGGCACAGATACGCAGTATTTT,CASSLRVGRRGTDTQYF
TRBD2,NA,TRBJ2-1,TRBV2,TGTGCCAGCAGTAGACTAGCCCTGGCGAATGAGCAGTTCTTC,CASSRLALANEQFF
TRBD2,NA,TRBJ2-1,TRBV29-1,TGCAGCGTTGAATCGGGTAGCGGGGTACTAAGCAACAATGAGCAGTTCTTC,CSVESGSGVLSNNEQFF
TRBD2,NA,TRBJ2-2,TRBV15,TGTGCCACCAGCAGAGACCGACTAGCAAACGCCGGGGAGCTGTTTTTT,CATSRDRLANAGELFF
TRBD1,NA,TRBJ1-4,TRBV5-3,TGTGCCAGAAGCTGGGACAGGGTTGGGAAACTGTTTTTT,CARSWDRVGKLFF
TRBD2,NA,TRBJ2-1,TRBV11-2,TGTGCCAGCAGCTTAGTTGGACTAGCGGGAGGGGAGCAGTTCTTC,CASSLVGLAGGEQFF
NA,NA,TRBJ1-3,TRBV5-4,TGTGCCAGCAGCTTGAATGCAGGGGGAAACACCATATATTTT,CASSLNAGGNTIYF
NA,NA,TRBJ2-3,TRBV6-6,TGTGCCAGCTTTAGTATCGGGGATACGCAGTATTTT,CASFSIGDTQYF
TRBD1,NA,TRBJ1-5,TRBV2,TGTGCCAGCAGAGGGGGACAGAATAGCAATCAGCCCCAGCATTTT,CASRGGQNSNQPQHF
TRBD1,NA,TRBJ1-4,TRBV10-2,TGCGCCAGCAGTGAGTCGGCAGGGGGATATGAAAAACTGTTTTTT,CASSESAGGYEKLFF
NA,NA,TRBJ2-7,TRBV4-1,TGCGCCAGCAGCCAAGGACTAGGTATCTACGAGCAGTACTTC,CASSQGLGIYEQYF
NA,NA,TRBJ2-7,TRBV11-2,TGTGCCAGCAGCTTAGACTACGAGCAGTACTTC,CASSLDYEQYF
NA,NA,TRBJ2-7,TRBV6-1,TGTGCCAGCAGTCCGACTTCTTTGGGAGAACAGTACTTC,CASSPTSLGEQYF
NA,NA,TRBJ2-7,TRBV10-2,TGCGCCATCTGGAGTTCCTGGACTTCCCCCTACGAGCAGTACTTC,CAIWSSWTSPYEQYF
TRBD2,NA,TRBJ2-3,TRBV11-3,TGTGCCAGCAGTCGTGAGCTAGCGGCAGATACGCAGTATTTT,CASSRELAADTQYF
NA,NA,TRBJ2-6,TRBV6-4,TGTGCCAGCAGTGACTCGAGAGGGGGAGGGGCCAACGTCCTGACTTTC,CASSDSRGGGANVLTF
TRBD1,NA,TRBJ2-2,TRBV6-6,TGTGCCAGCAGTAGCGACAGGGTTAACACCGGGGAGCTGTTTTTT,CASSSDRVNTGELFF
NA,NA,TRBJ2-7,TRBV7-9,TGTGCCAGCAGCTTAGGGGCCCTGGGATACGAGCAGTACTTC,CASSLGALGYEQYF
TRBD2,NA,TRBJ2-2,TRBV5-1,TGCGCCAGCAGCTGGGGACTAGCGGGAGGGCCCTACACCGGGGAGCTGTTTTTT,CASSWGLAGGPYTGELFF
NA,NA,TRBJ2-2,TRBV30,TGTGCCTGGAGGGGTTTTAGCACCGGGGAGCTGTTTTTT,CAWRGFSTGELFF
NA,few,TRBJ2-3,TRBV27,TGTGCCAGCAGGACCGGGAGCACAGATACGCAGTATTTT,CASRTGSTDTQYF
TRBD2,few,TRBJ2-1,TRBV2,TGTGCCAGCACTAGCGGGACCCTAGGTTTCAATGAGCAGTTCTTC,CASTSGTLGFNEQFF
TRBD1,NA,TRBJ1-2,TRBV5-1,TGCGCCAGCAGCTTGGTCCCAGGGGGTGAGACTAACTATGGCTACACCTTC,CASSLVPGGETNYGYTF